The following is a T cell receptor (beta chain) sequence with its context. There is no known antigen for this receptor. Base qualities are not at hand, and no much larger clone is one base apart. Sequenced using an Illumina HiSeq 1500. The raw public reads went through TCRdb reprocessing: fastp at Q25, MiXCR clone calling, in-frame beta chains kept. Here each entry gathers all rows of one CDR3 protein and keeps the most common genes and DNA. The sample yields roughly 990,000 distinct CDR3 sequences; about 33% were counted once. Clones ranked in the top ten supply roughly an eighth of the sample. This specimen's treatment or condition label, interpreted: in vitro stimulation with specific CMV peptide epitopes to enrich CMV-specific T cells. The entry originates in a study of T cell repertoires in cytomegalovirus infection (dated by TCRdb to about 2019). Describing the broader study: Recently identified HLA-C-restricted CMV epitopes, whose presentation resists viral immunomodulation, were targeted by peptide stimulations together with well-studied HLA-B-restricted epitopes. Donor HLA type was relevant to the analysis, as public TCR beta signatures indicated carriage of CMV infection together with the matching HLA type. Points the paper makes about the study in general: The ex vivo response was dominated by HLA-C-restricted CMV-specific TCR beta clonotypes, and the single most frequent clonotype in two of eight donors was supplied by these HLA-C-restricted clonotypes. In both this cohort and an independent roughly 400-donor cohort, the cumulative frequency of public TCR beta family members distinguished carriers of CMV infection plus the relevant HLA type.

Spanning cysteine to phenylalanine, the CDR3 consists of 11 amino acids. Only CDR3 DNA is held: 33 bases, read in frame from base 1. The germline V gene specifies ENHRY as CDR1 and SYGVKD as CDR2. Relative to germline, V is 8 bases shorter and J is 7 bases shorter, with 9 bases between their ends. Sequencing was performed on cultured CD8+ T cells from PBMCs, taken from culture after CMV antigen stimulation. This clonotype was sampled from a human donor in good health (CMV status not recorded). Some clones in this sample may be carry-over from other donors' samples. The sequence links TRBV10-3 to TRBJ1-5; the D gene is perhaps TRBD1, from 5 matching bases. The CDR3: CAIGGGQPQHF. The bases read TGTGCCATCGGTGGGGGGCAGCCCCAGCATTTT.